The rows below give T cell receptor beta chains drawn from one sample of a study of glioma-infiltrating T cells. A single record per CDR3 protein comes from TCRdb applying MiXCR to the multiplex PCR reads. The table shows approximately 10,000 distinct CDR3 sequences, with under 60% occurring only once. Sequencing input: glioma tissue, nonneoplastic brain tissue, or PBMCs (not recorded which). These receptors originate from a human donor with low-grade glioma or glioblastoma, undergoing nonglioma brain surgery, or in good health (not recorded which). Each CDR3 is given with its conserved first and last residue. The D gene is left open where the match is weak. Rows may omit the clone size; those that give it use once, few, many or a size class.

V	size	D	J	CDR3	DNA
TRBV2	NA	NA	TRBJ1-1	CASSRGNLNTEVFF	TGTGCCAGCAGTAGGGGCAATTTGAACACTGAGGTTTTCTTT
TRBV19	medium-sized	NA	TRBJ1-5	CASSMVGGAQPQHF	TGTGCCAGTAGTATGGTCGGAGGGGCCCAGCCCCAGCATTTT
TRBV4-2	many	TRBD2	TRBJ2-2	CASSQLGTSGNTGELFF	TGTGCCAGCAGCCAACTTGGGACTAGCGGAAACACCGGGGAGCTGTTTTTT
TRBV12-3/TRBV12-4	many	NA	TRBJ2-5	CASSLGGGSVKTQYF	TGTGCCAGCAGCCTGGGGGGCGGGAGCGTAAAGACCCAGTACTTC
TRBV4-1	NA	TRBD2	TRBJ2-3	CASSQALGTSGTTDTQYF	TGCGCCAGCAGCCAAGCTCTTGGGACTAGCGGGACGACGGATACGCAGTATTTT
TRBV20-1	NA	NA	TRBJ2-7	CSASLWTRAQGQYF	TGCAGTGCTAGCCTCTGGACCCGGGCTCAGGGGCAGTACTTC
TRBV19	many	TRBD2	TRBJ2-1	CASSSPTSGSSDEQFF	TGTGCCAGTAGTAGTCCGACTAGCGGGAGTTCGGATGAGCAGTTCTTC
TRBV29-1	many	NA	TRBJ1-1	CSSGGALNTEAFF	TGCAGCTCGGGCGGAGCCTTGAACACTGAAGCTTTCTTT
TRBV7-9	NA	TRBD1	TRBJ1-2	CASSGLGTGGKGYTF	TGTGCCAGCAGCGGTCTTGGGACAGGGGGAAAGGGATACACCTTC
TRBV4-2	NA	TRBD2	TRBJ2-1	CASSLPGTSALEQFF	TGTGCCAGCAGCTTGCCCGGGACTAGCGCCCTTGAGCAGTTCTTC
TRBV28	NA	NA	TRBJ1-1	CASSSGLCGGNTEAFF	TGTGCCAGCAGCTCGGGGCTCTGCGGGGGGAACACTGAAGCTTTCTTT
TRBV7-2	few	NA	TRBJ1-1	CASSRQSPSGTEALF	TGTGCCAGCAGCCGTCAGTCCCCAAGCGGCACTGAAGCCTTATTT
TRBV28	NA	NA	TRBJ1-4	CSRRLSGASNEKLFF	TGTTCCAGACGTTTATCGGGCGCATCTAATGAAAAACTGTTTTTT
TRBV19	once	TRBD1	TRBJ1-2	CASTRQGLGNYGYTF	TGTGCCAGTACCCGACAGGGGCTGGGTAACTATGGCTACACCTTC
TRBV20-1	medium-sized	TRBD2	TRBJ2-7	CSARDEDSGRAEQYF	TGCAGTGCTAGAGATGAAGATAGCGGGAGGGCCGAGCAGTACTTC
TRBV28	NA	TRBD1	TRBJ2-3	CASRAGTGFTDTQYF	TGTGCCAGCAGAGCCGGGACAGGGTTCACAGATACGCAGTATTTT
TRBV28	medium-sized	NA	TRBJ2-7	CASSLATGGPYEQYF	TGTGCCAGCAGTTTAGCAACGGGGGGCCCCTACGAGCAGTACTTC